These 25 T cell receptor beta chains came from one sample sequenced in a study of T cell responses to AZD1222 COVID-19 vaccine. Method: immunoSEQ multiplex PCR; TCRdb's copy keeps in-frame clones and lacks some. The sample contains 90,000 to 130,000 clones, about 94% of which appear only once. The sequences come from peripheral blood, collected 28 days after the second AZD1222 dose. These TCRs come from an adult who received the AZD1222 COVID-19 vaccine.

This chain links TRBV6-1 with TRBJ1-2, with 7 bases identical to TRBD1. The CDR3 runs 16 residues. V dropped 4 bases and J dropped 0; count of bases not matched to a gene: 8. Germline-derived CDR1 and CDR2 are MNHNS and SASEGT. CDR3 in amino acids: CASSASGTATNYGYTF. CDR3 DNA: TGTGCCAGCAGTGCTTCGGGGACAGCAACTAACTATGGCTACACCTTC.

This chain links TRBV5-1 with TRBJ2-7; 12 nucleotides agree with TRBD2. The CDR3 is made up of 16 amino acids. The germline V gene encodes CDR1 SGHRS and CDR2 YFSETQ. Germline trimming cut 0 bases from V and 6 bases from J; bases unmatched to any gene: 7. The CDR3 reads CASSLAQLAGGSEQYF. In DNA form, the CDR3 reads TGCGCCAGCAGCTTGGCTCAACTAGCGGGAGGATCCGAGCAGTACTTC.

V is TRBV2 and J is TRBJ1-1; D may be TRBD1 (5 bases). V lost 7 bases and J lost 11, with 11 bases in between. Germline loops: CDR1 SNHLY, CDR2 FYNNEI. The CDR3 totals 10 residues. Here the CDR3 reads CASKGRVAFF. The CDR3 DNA reads TGTGCCAGCAAGGGGAGGGTCGCTTTCTTT.

Only one count was recorded for this clone. The CDR3 bases are TGCGCCAGCAGAAGGACTCCACCTAATGGCTACACCTTC. Translated: CASRRTPPNGYTF. V gene TRBV23-1 combines with J gene TRBJ1-2; no clear D gene. TRBV23-1 is sorted into the ORF group, with uncertain function. Trimming cost V 6 bases and J 6 bases, with 14 bases left between them. The CDR3 runs to 13 residues.

The chain combines TRBV10-2 with TRBJ1-1; D gene ambiguous. CDR3 length: 12 residues. V shed 7 bases and J shed 0 bases, with 6 bases lying between them. CDR1 and CDR2 (germline): WSHSY, SAAADI. The CDR3 region is CASMILNTEAFF. Here the CDR3 DNA reads TGCGCCAGCATGATCCTGAACACTGAAGCTTTCTTT.

V is TRBV5-1 and J is TRBJ1-1; 7 bases are shared with TRBD1. J gave up 5 bases and V 6 bases, and 13 bases lay outside the gene matches. The CDR3 contains 15 residues. Germline CDR1 is SGHRS and CDR2 is YFSETQ. CDR3 protein: CASTPRQGGGTEAFF. DNA of the CDR3: TGCGCCAGCACCCCCAGACAGGGCGGAGGGACTGAAGCTTTCTTT.

The CDR3 spells CSVELTGRNTEAFF. The CDR3 nucleotides are TGCAGCGTTGAATTGACGGGCAGAAACACTGAAGCTTTCTTT. This chain connects TRBV29-1 to TRBJ1-1; no firm D call. There are 14 residues in the CDR3. Germline CDR1 and CDR2: SQVTM and ANQGSEA. Deletions cut 2 bases from V and 2 bases from J, with 12 bases between.

The V and J genes are TRBV28 and TRBJ2-7; tentatively, D is TRBD2 (6 bases). V was clipped by 2 bases and J by 6 bases, with 17 bases between them. The CDR3 extends over 15 amino acids. Germline V gene lookup returns CDR1 MDHEN and CDR2 SYDVKM. For the CDR3, the DNA is TGTGCCAGCAGTTTACCCCCGGGATCGGGGGTCGAGCAGTACTTC. Its protein product is CASSLPPGSGVEQYF.

The gene calls are TRBV2 and TRBJ1-3; D unclear. Germline V gene lookup returns CDR1 SNHLY and CDR2 FYNNEI. The V end lost 4 bases, the J end lost 4 bases, and 11 bases lay between the germline ends. This CDR3 is built from 14 residues. CDR3 nucleotide sequence: TGTGCCAGCAGTGCGAGCCGCCCGGGAAACACCATATATTTT. This gives the protein CASSASRPGNTIYF.

This chain connects TRBV19 to TRBJ2-7, with 8 bases fitting TRBD2. The V and J ends lost 6 bases and 0 bases, in that order; junction bases with no gene match: 7. Germline V lookup: CDR1 LNHDA, CDR2 SQIVND (reference sequence). This CDR3 contains 15 residues. CDR3 amino acids: CASRRGAATSYEQYF. For the CDR3, the DNA is TGTGCCAGTAGGCGGGGGGCTGCTACCTCCTACGAGCAGTACTTC.

The chain couples TRBV29-1 to TRBJ1-1; D gene unclear. This CDR3 comprises 13 residues. CDR1 and CDR2 (germline): SQVTM, ANQGSEA. Between the trimmed V and J ends, which lost 4 bases and 1 base, there was a span of 10 bases. The DNA of the CDR3 is TGCAGCGTTGCCAAACGGGGGAACACTGAAGCTTTCTTT. Translating gives CSVAKRGNTEAFF.

V gene TRBV3-1 (or the pseudogene TRBV3-2) combines with J gene TRBJ2-3, with 10 bases fitting TRBD2. The CDR3 spans 16 residues. V lost 1 base to trimming and J lost 2 bases; unmatched junction nucleotides: 3. Germline-derived CDR1 and CDR2 are LGHDT and YNNKEL (reference sequence). In DNA form, the CDR3 reads TGTGCCAGCAGCCAAGGGACTAGCGGATTCACAGATACGCAGTATTTT. It specifies CASSQGTSGFTDTQYF.

The chain joins TRBV28 to TRBJ2-7; possibly TRBD1 for D (5 bases). The CDR3 consists of 15 residues. V shed 0 bases and J shed 4 bases, with 13 bases lying between them. Looked up from germline, CDR1 is MDHEN and CDR2 is SYDVKM. This CDR3 reads CASSLWDTSGYEQYF. The CDR3 DNA sequence: TGTGCCAGCAGTTTATGGGACACCTCAGGGTACGAGCAGTACTTC.

The rearrangement joins TRBV27 to TRBJ1-2, with D unresolved. There are 14 residues in the CDR3. The V end was cut by 2 bases, the J end by 3 bases, with 10 bases between. CDR1 and CDR2 from the germline V gene are MNHEY and SMNVEV (reference sequence). In DNA, the CDR3 is TGTGCCAGCAGTTTAAGTTTCGGTTACTATGGCTACACCTTC. Residues: CASSLSFGYYGYTF.

The chain combines TRBV6-5 with TRBJ1-2, with D hard to call. The CDR3 loop spans 12 amino acids. V was cut by 6 bases and J by 2 bases, with 7 bases left in between. The germline V gene encodes CDR1 MNHEY and CDR2 SVGAGI. As DNA, the CDR3 is TGTGCCAGCAGACGGGAAAACTATGGCTACACCTTC. Protein product: CASRRENYGYTF.

V gene TRBV5-4 combines with J gene TRBJ2-5; TRBD1 matches 7 bases. The V gene end was trimmed by 6 bases and the J gene end by 1 base; junction bases not matched to a gene: 6. Germline V lookup: CDR1 SGHNT, CDR2 YYREEE (reference sequence). This CDR3 comprises 14 residues. CDR3 amino acids: CASTYRDSQETQYF. DNA of the CDR3: TGTGCCAGCACCTACCGGGACAGCCAAGAGACCCAGTACTTC.

CDR3 loop: CASTSTRNSGNTIYF. The CDR3 coding sequence is TGTGCCAGTACCTCGACTCGAAACTCTGGAAACACCATATATTTT. The V gene is TRBV19, the J gene TRBJ1-3, with no clear D. The CDR3 is made up of 15 amino acids. Germline CDR1 is LNHDA and CDR2 is SQIVND (reference sequence). V lost 7 bases and J 0 bases, leaving 13 bases between the germline ends.

The CDR3 spells CASSLKEGGDYGYTF. CDR3 DNA sequence: TGTGCCAGCAGCTTGAAGGAGGGGGGAGACTATGGCTACACCTTC. The chain carries TRBV5-5 and TRBJ1-2, with D perhaps TRBD1 (6 bases). The CDR3 runs to 15 residues. Germline loops: CDR1 SGHKS, CDR2 YYEKEE (reference sequence). V shed 1 base and J shed 3 bases, with 13 bases lying between them.

The chain has TRBV7-6 and TRBJ2-1, with 7 bases that match TRBD1. Looked up from germline, CDR1 is SGHVS and CDR2 is FNYEAQ. J lost 3 bases, V lost 5 bases, and 7 bases had no gene match. The CDR3 has 15 residues. DNA for the CDR3: TGTGCCAGCAGCCCCCAGGGGGTTGTCTACAATGAGCAGTTCTTC. Its protein is CASSPQGVVYNEQFF.

The rearrangement joins TRBV5-6 to TRBJ2-1; no clear D. The V and J ends lost 0 bases and 7 bases respectively, with 11 bases between them. Germline CDR1 is SGHDT and CDR2 is YYEEEE. The CDR3 has 14 amino acids. CDR3 DNA: TGTGCCAGCAGCTTGGAGGGCTTCTGGAATGAGCAGTTCTTC. Amino acids: CASSLEGFWNEQFF.

This chain links TRBV3-1 (or the pseudogene TRBV3-2) with TRBJ2-1; possibly TRBD1 for D (6 bases). The germline V gene encodes CDR1 LGHDT and CDR2 YNNKEL (reference sequence). This CDR3 has 17 amino acids. Deletions cut 4 bases from V and 5 bases from J, with 21 bases between. The CDR3 is CASSPHLNRDYNNEQFF. In nucleotides, the CDR3 is TGTGCCAGCAGCCCCCACCTTAACAGGGATTACAACAATGAGCAGTTCTTC.

The CDR3 DNA sequence: TGTGCCAGCAGTTTGATGATCGGTCAGCCCCAGCATTTT. It yields the protein CASSLMIGQPQHF. The V gene is TRBV27, the J gene TRBJ1-5, with D unresolved. The CDR3 runs 13 residues. Trimming removed 3 bases from V and 6 bases from J, with 9 bases in between. The germline V gene has CDR1 MNHEY and CDR2 SMNVEV (reference sequence).

This clone is a singleton in its sample. The chain employs TRBV7-2 and TRBJ1-4; D perhaps matches TRBD1 (6 bases). The CDR3 length is 15 residues. The germline gives CDR1 SGHTA, CDR2 FQGNSA. Trimming stripped 5 bases from V and 4 bases from J, with 14 bases between. The CDR3 here is CASSLQQGRNEKLFF. CDR3 sequence (DNA): TGTGCCAGCAGCCTTCAACAGGGTCGTAATGAAAAACTGTTTTTT. Full variable domain (outside the CDR3, taken from reference TRBV7-2 and TRBJ1-4): GAGVSQSPSNKVTEKGKDVELRCDPISGHTALYWYRQSLGQGLEFLIYFQGNSAPDKSGLPSDRFSAERTGGSVSTLTIQRTQQEDSAVYLCASSLQQGRNEKLFFGSGTQLSVL.

This chain connects TRBV2 to TRBJ2-3; TRBD2 is a possible D gene (5 bases). The V gene lost 9 bases and the J gene lost 0 bases, with 22 bases spanning the gap. The CDR3 totals 17 residues. CDR1 is SNHLY and CDR2 is FYNNEI in the germline V gene. In DNA form, the CDR3 reads TGTGCCAGGCTTCCTCGGGATCTCAGGACTAGCACAGATACGCAGTATTTT. Protein: CARLPRDLRTSTDTQYF.

V is TRBV6-4 and J is TRBJ1-1; D may be TRBD1 (6 bases). The CDR3 is made up of 13 amino acids. Germline-derived CDR1 and CDR2 are MRHNA and SNTAGT. The ends were cut back, 3 bases at V and 3 bases at J, with 8 bases in the middle. In DNA form, the CDR3 reads TGTGCCAGCAGTGAGAACAGGGACACTGAAGCTTTCTTT. Amino acid sequence: CASSENRDTEAFF.